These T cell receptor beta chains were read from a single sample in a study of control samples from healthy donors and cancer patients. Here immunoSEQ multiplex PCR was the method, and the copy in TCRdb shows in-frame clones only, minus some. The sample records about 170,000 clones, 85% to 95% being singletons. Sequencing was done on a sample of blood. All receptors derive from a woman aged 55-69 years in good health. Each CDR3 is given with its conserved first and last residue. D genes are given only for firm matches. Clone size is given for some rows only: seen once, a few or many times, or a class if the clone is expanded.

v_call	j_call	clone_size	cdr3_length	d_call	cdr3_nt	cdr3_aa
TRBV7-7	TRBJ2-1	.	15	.	TGTGCCAGCAGCTTAGGCGGGGGCTGGTACAATGAGCAGTTCTTC	CASSLGGGWYNEQFF
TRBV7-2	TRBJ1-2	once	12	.	TGTGCCAGCAGCTGGGACGGACGAGGCTACACCTTC	CASSWDGRGYTF
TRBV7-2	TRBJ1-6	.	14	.	TGTGCCAGCAGCTTAGCAGGGACAAATTCACCCCTCCACTTT	CASSLAGTNSPLHF
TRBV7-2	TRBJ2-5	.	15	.	TGTGCCAGCAGCTTACAGGGGATTAGCGAAGAGACCCAGTACTTC	CASSLQGISEETQYF
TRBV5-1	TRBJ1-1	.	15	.	TGCGCCAGCAGCTCCGAGGGGGGAAGTCACACTGAAGCTTTCTTT	CASSSEGGSHTEAFF
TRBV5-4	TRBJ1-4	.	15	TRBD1	TGTGCCAGCAGCGCCAACAGGGGCCTTAATGAAAAACTGTTTTTT	CASSANRGLNEKLFF
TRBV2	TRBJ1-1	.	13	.	TGTGCCAGCAGTCTATCACGAAACACTGAAGCTTTCTTT	CASSLSRNTEAFF
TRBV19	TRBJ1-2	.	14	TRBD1	TGTGCCAGTAGACAAGGGGGCGGAAGGTATGGCTACACCTTC	CASRQGGGRYGYTF
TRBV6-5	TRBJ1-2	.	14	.	TGTGCCAGCAGTTACTCGCCGGGTCACTATGGCTACACCTTC	CASSYSPGHYGYTF
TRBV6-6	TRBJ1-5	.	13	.	TGTGCCAGCAGTTGGCCAGGGAATCAGCCCCAGCATTTT	CASSWPGNQPQHF
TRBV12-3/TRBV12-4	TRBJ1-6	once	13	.	TGTGCCAGCACTGGCAGGGTTAATTCACCCCTCCACTTT	CASTGRVNSPLHF
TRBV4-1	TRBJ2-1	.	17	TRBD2	TGCGCCAGCAGCCAAGAATCGGCAGGACTAGCTCAAAATGAGCAGTTCTTC	CASSQESAGLAQNEQFF
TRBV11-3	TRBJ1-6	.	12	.	TGTGCCAGCAAAGGGGATAATTCACCCCTCCACTTT	CASKGDNSPLHF
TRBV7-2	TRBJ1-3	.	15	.	TGTGCCAGCAGCTCACACCGGGACGGAGGAAACACCATATATTTT	CASSSHRDGGNTIYF
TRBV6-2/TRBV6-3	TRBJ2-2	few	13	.	TGTGCCAGCAGCCCGGGGGACACCGGGGAGCTGTTTTTT	CASSPGDTGELFF
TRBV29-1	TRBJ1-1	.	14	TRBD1	TGCAGCGTTGGCCCGGACAGGGTAGGCACTGAAGCTTTCTTT	CSVGPDRVGTEAFF
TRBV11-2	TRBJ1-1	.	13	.	TGTGCCAGCAGCTTATTATCCCAGACTGAAGCTTTCTTT	CASSLLSQTEAFF
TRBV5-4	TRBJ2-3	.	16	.	TGTGCCAGCAGCTTCTTCGTCGGGGGCTCCCCTAATACGCAGTATTTT	CASSFFVGGSPNTQYF
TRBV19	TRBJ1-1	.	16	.	TGTGCCAGTAGTGCTCTCACCCCGGGGTCGACCACTGAAGCTTTCTTT	CASSALTPGSTTEAFF
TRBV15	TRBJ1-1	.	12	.	TGTGCCACCAGCAGAACTGGACAGGAAGCTTTCTTT	CATSRTGQEAFF
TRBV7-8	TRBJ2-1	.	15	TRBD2	TGTGCCAGCAGCTTGAGTGGGGGGGGAGGCAATGAGCAGTTCTTC	CASSLSGGGGNEQFF
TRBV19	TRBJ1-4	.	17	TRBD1	TGTGCCAGTAGAACTCGGACAGGAACCGCAACTAATGAAAAACTGTTTTTT	CASRTRTGTATNEKLFF
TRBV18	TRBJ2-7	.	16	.	TGTGCCAGCTCAGAGAGGGCAACGCCAACCTCCTACGAGCAGTACTTC	CASSERATPTSYEQYF
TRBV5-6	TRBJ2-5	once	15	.	TGTGCCAGCAGCTTGGGCCAAGGGCAGCAAGAGACCCAGTACTTC	CASSLGQGQQETQYF
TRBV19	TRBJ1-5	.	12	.	TGTGCCAGCCAACAGGGAACACAGCCCCAGCATTTT	CASQQGTQPQHF
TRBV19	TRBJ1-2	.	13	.	TGTGCCACAAGCACAGGGAACAACTATGGCTACACCTTC	CATSTGNNYGYTF
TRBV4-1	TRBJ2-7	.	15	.	TGCGCCAGCAGCCAAGGGGGCAGGGGCTCCTACGAGCAGTACTTC	CASSQGGRGSYEQYF
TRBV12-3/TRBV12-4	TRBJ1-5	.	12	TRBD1	TGTGCCAGCAGTCCAGGGGGACGGCCCCAGCATTTT	CASSPGGRPQHF
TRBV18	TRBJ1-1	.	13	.	TGTGCCAGCTCACCACCGCGGCAGGGTGAAGCTTTCTTT	CASSPPRQGEAFF
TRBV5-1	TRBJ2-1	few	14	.	TGCGCCAGCAGCTTGTCTCCGGGGTACAATGAGCAGTTCTTC	CASSLSPGYNEQFF
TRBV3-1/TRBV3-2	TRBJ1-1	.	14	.	TGTGCCAGCAGCCATGCACACTACATCACTGAAGCTTTCTTT	CASSHAHYITEAFF
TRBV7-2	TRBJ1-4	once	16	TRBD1	TGTGCCAGCAGCTCTCGACAACAGGGGGCGAGTGAAAAACTGTTTTTT	CASSSRQQGASEKLFF
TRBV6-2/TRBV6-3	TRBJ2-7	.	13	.	TGTGCCAGCAGTAGGGACAAACACTACGAGCAGTACTTC	CASSRDKHYEQYF
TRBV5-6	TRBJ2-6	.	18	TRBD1	TGTGCCAGCAGTTTACCGGGACAGGGATTCTCTGGGGCCAACGTCCTGACTTTC	CASSLPGQGFSGANVLTF
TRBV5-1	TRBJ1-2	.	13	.	TGCGCCAGCAGCTGGGACACCATCTATGGCTACACCTTC	CASSWDTIYGYTF
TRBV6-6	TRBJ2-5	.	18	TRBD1	TGTGCCAGCAGTCGAACCGGGACAGGGGCCTTATACCAAGAGACCCAGTACTTC	CASSRTGTGALYQETQYF
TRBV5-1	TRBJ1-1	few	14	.	TGCGCCAGCAGCGAAGGGGCCGTGAACACTGAAGCTTTCTTT	CASSEGAVNTEAFF
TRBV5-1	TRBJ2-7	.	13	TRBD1	TGCGCCAGCAGCCCGGACAGGGCAAGGGAGCAGTACTTC	CASSPDRAREQYF
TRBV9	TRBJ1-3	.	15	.	TGTGCCAGCAGCGTAGAGGATTACTCTGGAAACACCATATATTTT	CASSVEDYSGNTIYF
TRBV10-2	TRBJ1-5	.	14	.	TGCGCCAGCAGTTTTGGGGGACTCAATCAGCCCCAGCATTTT	CASSFGGLNQPQHF
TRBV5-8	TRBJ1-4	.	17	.	TGTGCCAGCAGCTTGACAGGGCTAGCGGCAACTAATGAAAAACTGTTTTTT	CASSLTGLAATNEKLFF
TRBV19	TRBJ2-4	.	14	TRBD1	TGTGCCAGTGCCGGGACAGGGGTGGGAAACATTCAGTACTTC	CASAGTGVGNIQYF
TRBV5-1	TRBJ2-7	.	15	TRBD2	TGCGCCAGCAGCCCCGGGGGGGCAACCTCCTACGAGCAGTACTTC	CASSPGGATSYEQYF
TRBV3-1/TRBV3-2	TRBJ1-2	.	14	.	TGTGCCAGCAGCCAAGACTGGACTAACTATGGCTACACCTTC	CASSQDWTNYGYTF
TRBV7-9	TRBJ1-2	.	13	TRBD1	TGTGCCAGCAGAGAACAGGGGGGAGATGGCTACACCTTC	CASREQGGDGYTF
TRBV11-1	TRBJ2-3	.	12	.	TGTGCCAGCAGAGGGGACACAGATACGCAGTATTTT	CASRGDTDTQYF
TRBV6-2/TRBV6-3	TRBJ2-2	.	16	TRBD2	TGTGCCAGCAGCCCTCCGGGACTAGCTAGCTCCGGGGAGCTGTTTTTT	CASSPPGLASSGELFF
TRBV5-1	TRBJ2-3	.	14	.	TGCGCCTCACACCCTGGGGGGCGCACAGATACGCAGTATTTT	CASHPGGRTDTQYF
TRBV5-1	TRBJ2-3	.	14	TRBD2	TGCGCCAGCAGCATACTAGCGGGGGAGGATACGCAGTATTTT	CASSILAGEDTQYF